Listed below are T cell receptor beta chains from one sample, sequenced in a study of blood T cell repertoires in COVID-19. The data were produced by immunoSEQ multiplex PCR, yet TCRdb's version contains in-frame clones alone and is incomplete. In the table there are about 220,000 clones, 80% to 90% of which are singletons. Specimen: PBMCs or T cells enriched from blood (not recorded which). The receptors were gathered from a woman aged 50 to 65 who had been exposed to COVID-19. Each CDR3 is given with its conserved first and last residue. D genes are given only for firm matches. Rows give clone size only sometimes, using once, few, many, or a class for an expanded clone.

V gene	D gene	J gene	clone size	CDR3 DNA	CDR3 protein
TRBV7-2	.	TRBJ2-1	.	TGTGCCAGCAGCCTCCGAGGGATAGCCAATGAGCAGTTCTTC	CASSLRGIANEQFF
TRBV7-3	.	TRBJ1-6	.	TGTGCCAGCAGCTCCAAAGGCGGGTCACCCCTCCACTTT	CASSSKGGSPLHF
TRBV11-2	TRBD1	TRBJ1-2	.	TGTGCCAGCAGCACAGGGGGGGGTAGCTATGGCTACACCTTC	CASSTGGGSYGYTF
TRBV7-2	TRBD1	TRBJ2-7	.	TGTGCCAGCAGCTCGACGGGACAGGGCTACGAGCAGTACTTC	CASSSTGQGYEQYF
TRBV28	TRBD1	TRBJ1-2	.	TGTGCCAGCAGTTCCCCGGGACAGACTTATGGCTACACCTTC	CASSSPGQTYGYTF
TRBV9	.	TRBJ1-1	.	TGTGCCAGCAGCGCCCTCGGGAGGGTGGACACTGAAGCTTTCTTT	CASSALGRVDTEAFF
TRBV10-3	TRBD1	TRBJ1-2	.	TGTGCCATCAGTGAGTCCGGAGGGGGCGATGGCTACACCTTC	CAISESGGGDGYTF
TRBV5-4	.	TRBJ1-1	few	TGTGCCAGCAGTTTAGACAGGTCCGCGATGAACACTGAAGCTTTCTTT	CASSLDRSAMNTEAFF
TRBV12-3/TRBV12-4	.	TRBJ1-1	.	TGTGCCAGCAGCCCGGACAGCTCGAGAGAAGCTTTCTTT	CASSPDSSREAFF
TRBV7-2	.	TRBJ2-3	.	TGTGCCAGCAGCCCAACCTCGCGAGCAGATACGCAGTATTTT	CASSPTSRADTQYF
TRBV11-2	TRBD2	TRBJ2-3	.	TGTGCCAGCAGCTTAGATGGACTAGCGGGGGGAATAGATACGCAGTATTTT	CASSLDGLAGGIDTQYF
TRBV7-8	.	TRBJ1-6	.	TGTGCCAGCAGCTTAGCCCCTATCCGGGGATCCTATAATTCACCCCTCCACTTT	CASSLAPIRGSYNSPLHF
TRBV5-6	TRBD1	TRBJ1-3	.	TGTGCCAGCAGCGACCGACAGGGGGCCGGTGGAAACACCATATATTTT	CASSDRQGAGGNTIYF
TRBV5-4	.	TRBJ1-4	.	TGTGCCAGCAGCTTGCGGCAGGGTGATGAAAAACTGTTTTTT	CASSLRQGDEKLFF
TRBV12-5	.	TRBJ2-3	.	TGTGCTAGTGGTTCAGGATCTAGCACAGATACGCAGTATTTT	CASGSGSSTDTQYF
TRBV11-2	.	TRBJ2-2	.	TGTGCCAGCAGCTTACGGTCCAATCTAGTCGGGGAGCTGTTTTTT	CASSLRSNLVGELFF
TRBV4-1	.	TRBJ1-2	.	TGCGCCAGCAGCCATGAGGGAGGGTTCGGCTACACCTTC	CASSHEGGFGYTF
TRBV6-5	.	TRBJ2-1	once	TGTGCCAGCAGTTTTCTGCAGAGGAGCTCCTACAATGAGCAGTTCTTC	CASSFLQRSSYNEQFF
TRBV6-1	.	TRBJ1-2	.	TGTGCCAGCAGTGAAATCAGGGTAGCTGGCTACACCTTC	CASSEIRVAGYTF
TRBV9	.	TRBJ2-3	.	TGTGCCAGCAGCGTAGAGGCAGGCCACACAGATACGCAGTATTTT	CASSVEAGHTDTQYF
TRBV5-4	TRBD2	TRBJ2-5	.	TGTGCCAGCAGTCGTACTAGCGGGGGGCAAGAGACCCAGTACTTC	CASSRTSGGQETQYF
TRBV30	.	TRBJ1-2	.	TGTGCCCGGAGACTTTCTAACTATGGCTACACCTTC	CARRLSNYGYTF
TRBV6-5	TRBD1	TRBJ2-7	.	TGTGCCAGCAGGTCCAGGGGGACAAGCTCCTACGAGCAGTACTTC	CASRSRGTSSYEQYF
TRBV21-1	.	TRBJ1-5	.	TGTGCCAGCAGCAAAAGGAGACGGATATCTAGCAATCAGCCCCAGCATTTT	CASSKRRRISSNQPQHF
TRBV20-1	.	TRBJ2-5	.	TGCAGTGCTAGTGACTCCCTAGAGACCCAGTACTTC	CSASDSLETQYF
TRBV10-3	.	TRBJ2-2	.	TGTGCCACCACAGGGACCGCTTCCACCGGGGAGCTGTTTTTT	CATTGTASTGELFF
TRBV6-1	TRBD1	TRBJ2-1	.	TGTGCCAGCAGTGAAGGACGGGACAGGTACGGGTTCTTC	CASSEGRDRYGFF
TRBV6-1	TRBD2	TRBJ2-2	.	TGTGCCAGCAGTGAAAGCCCCGGGGGGGGCACCGGGGAGCTGTTTTTT	CASSESPGGGTGELFF
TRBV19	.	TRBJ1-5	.	TGTGCCACCCGTACTAACGCAGGGTCCGGTCAGCCCCAGCATTTT	CATRTNAGSGQPQHF
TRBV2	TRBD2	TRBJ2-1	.	TGTGCCAGCAATAGACTAGCTAACAATGAGCAGTTCTTC	CASNRLANNEQFF
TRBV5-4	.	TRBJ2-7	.	TGTGCCAGCAGCTTGAGGCAGGGCCACGAGCAGTACTTC	CASSLRQGHEQYF
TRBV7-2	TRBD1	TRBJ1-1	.	TGTGCCAGCAGCCCCGTCCCCCCCGGGACAGTGACTGTGAAGGCTTTCTTT	CASSPVPPGTVTVKAFF